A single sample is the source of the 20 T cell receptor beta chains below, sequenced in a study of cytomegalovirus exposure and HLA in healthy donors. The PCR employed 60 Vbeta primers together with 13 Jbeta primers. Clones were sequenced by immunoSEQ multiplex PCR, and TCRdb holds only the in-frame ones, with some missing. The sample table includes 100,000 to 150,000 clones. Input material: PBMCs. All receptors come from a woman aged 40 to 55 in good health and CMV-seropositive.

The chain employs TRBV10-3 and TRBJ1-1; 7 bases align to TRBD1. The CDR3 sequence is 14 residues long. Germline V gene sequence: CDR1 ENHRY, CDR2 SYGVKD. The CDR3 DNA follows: TGTGCTTCCAAGGGCAGGGGGACAAACACTGAAGCTTTCTTT. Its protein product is CASKGRGTNTEAFF.

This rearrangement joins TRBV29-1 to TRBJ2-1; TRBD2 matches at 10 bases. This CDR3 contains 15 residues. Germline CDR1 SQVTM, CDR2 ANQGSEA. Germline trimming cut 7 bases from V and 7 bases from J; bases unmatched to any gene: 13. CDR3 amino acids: CSGQQRSSGSNEQFF. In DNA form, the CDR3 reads TGCAGCGGCCAACAAAGGTCTAGCGGGAGTAATGAGCAGTTCTTC.

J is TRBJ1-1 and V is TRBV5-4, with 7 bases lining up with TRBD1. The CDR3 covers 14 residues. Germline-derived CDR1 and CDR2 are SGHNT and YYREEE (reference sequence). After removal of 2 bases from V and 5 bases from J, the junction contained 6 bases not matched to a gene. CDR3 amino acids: CASSFDRVATEAFF. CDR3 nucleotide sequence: TGTGCCAGCAGCTTCGACAGGGTAGCAACTGAAGCTTTCTTT. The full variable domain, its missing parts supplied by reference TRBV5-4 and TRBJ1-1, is ETGVTQSPTHLIKTRGQQVTLRCSSQSGHNTVSWYQQALGQGPQFIFQYYREEENGRGNFPPRFSGLQFPNYSSELNVNALELDDSALYLCASSFDRVATEAFFGQGTRLTVV.

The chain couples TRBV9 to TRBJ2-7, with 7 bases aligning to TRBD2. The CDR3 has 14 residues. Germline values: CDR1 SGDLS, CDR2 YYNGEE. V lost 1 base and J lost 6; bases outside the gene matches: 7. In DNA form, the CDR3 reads TGTGCCAGCAGCGTACACGCGGGAGTTCCCGAGCAGTACTTC. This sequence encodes CASSVHAGVPEQYF.

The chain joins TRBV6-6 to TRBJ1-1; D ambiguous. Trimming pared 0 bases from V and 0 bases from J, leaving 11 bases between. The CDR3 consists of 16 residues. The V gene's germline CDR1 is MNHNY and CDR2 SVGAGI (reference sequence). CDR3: CASSYSRQQMNTEAFF. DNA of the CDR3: TGTGCCAGCAGTTACTCGAGACAACAGATGAACACTGAAGCTTTCTTT.

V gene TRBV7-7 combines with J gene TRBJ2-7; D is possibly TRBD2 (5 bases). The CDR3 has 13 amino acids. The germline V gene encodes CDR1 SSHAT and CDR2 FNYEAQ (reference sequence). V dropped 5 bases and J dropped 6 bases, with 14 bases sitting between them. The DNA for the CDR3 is TGTGCCAGCAGCATCTATTCGGGGTTCGAGCAGTACTTC. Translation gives CASSIYSGFEQYF.

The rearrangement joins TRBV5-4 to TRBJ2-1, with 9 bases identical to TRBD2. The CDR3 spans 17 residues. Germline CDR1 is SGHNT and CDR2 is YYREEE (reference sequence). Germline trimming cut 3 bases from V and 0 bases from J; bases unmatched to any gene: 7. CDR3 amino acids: CASSSPTSGASYNEQFF. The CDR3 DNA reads TGTGCCAGCAGCTCGCCGACTAGCGGAGCCTCCTACAATGAGCAGTTCTTC.

The CDR3 protein is CASSPYRGQETQYF. In DNA form, the CDR3 reads TGCGCCAGCAGCCCATACAGGGGGCAAGAGACCCAGTACTTC. This rearrangement joins TRBV5-1 to TRBJ2-5; 8 bases are a match to TRBD1. Germline CDR1 SGHRS, CDR2 YFSETQ. J lost 2 bases, V lost 4 bases, and 4 bases had no gene match. The CDR3 extends over 14 amino acids.

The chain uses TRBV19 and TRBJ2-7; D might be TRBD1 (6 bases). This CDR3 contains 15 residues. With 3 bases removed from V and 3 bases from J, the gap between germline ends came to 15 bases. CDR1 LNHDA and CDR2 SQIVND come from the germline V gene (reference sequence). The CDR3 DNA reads TGTGCCAGTAGTATCGGCTCACAGGGTGTCTACGAGCAGTACTTC. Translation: CASSIGSQGVYEQYF.

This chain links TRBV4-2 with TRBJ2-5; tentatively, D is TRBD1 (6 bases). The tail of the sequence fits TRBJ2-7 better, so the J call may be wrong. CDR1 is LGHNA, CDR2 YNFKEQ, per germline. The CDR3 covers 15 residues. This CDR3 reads CASSTPRGFSYEQYF. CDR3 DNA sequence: TGTGCCAGCAGCACACCCAGGGGATTCTCCTACGAGCAGTACTTC.

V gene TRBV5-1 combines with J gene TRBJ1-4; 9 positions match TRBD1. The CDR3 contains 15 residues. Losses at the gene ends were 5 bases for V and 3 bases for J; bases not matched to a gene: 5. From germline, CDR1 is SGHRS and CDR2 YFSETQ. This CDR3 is CASSLQGASNEKLFF. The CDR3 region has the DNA TGCGCCAGCAGTTTACAGGGGGCGTCTAATGAAAAACTGTTTTTT. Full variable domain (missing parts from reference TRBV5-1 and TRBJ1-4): KAGVTQTPRYLIKTRGQQVTLSCSPISGHRSVSWYQQTPGQGLQFLFEYFSETQRNKGNFPGRFSGRQFSNSRSEMNVSTLELGDSALYLCASSLQGASNEKLFFGSGTQLSVL.

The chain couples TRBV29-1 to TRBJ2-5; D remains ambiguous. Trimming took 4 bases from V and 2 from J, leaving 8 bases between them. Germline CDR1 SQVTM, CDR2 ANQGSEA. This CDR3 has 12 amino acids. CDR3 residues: CSVGGRQETQYF. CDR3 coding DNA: TGCAGCGTTGGAGGCAGACAAGAGACCCAGTACTTC.

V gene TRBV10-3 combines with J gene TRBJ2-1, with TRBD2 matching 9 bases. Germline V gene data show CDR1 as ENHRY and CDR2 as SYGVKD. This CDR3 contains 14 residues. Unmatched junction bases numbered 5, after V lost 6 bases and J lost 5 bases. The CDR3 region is CAIRFSGGNNEQFF. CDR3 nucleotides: TGTGCCATCAGATTTAGCGGGGGAAACAATGAGCAGTTCTTC.

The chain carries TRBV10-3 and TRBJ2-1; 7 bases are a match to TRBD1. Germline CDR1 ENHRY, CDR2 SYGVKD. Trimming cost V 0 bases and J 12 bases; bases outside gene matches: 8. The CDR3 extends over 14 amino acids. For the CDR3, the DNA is TGTGCCATCAGTGAGTCACTAGGGGGCGCCAGGCAGTTCTTC. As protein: CAISESLGGARQFF.

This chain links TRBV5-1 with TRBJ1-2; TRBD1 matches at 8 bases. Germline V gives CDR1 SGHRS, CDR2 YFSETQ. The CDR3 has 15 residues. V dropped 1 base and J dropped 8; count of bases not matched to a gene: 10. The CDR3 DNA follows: TGCGCCAGCAGCTTGTACGGGACAGGTGCTAAAGGCTACACCTTC. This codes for CASSLYGTGAKGYTF.

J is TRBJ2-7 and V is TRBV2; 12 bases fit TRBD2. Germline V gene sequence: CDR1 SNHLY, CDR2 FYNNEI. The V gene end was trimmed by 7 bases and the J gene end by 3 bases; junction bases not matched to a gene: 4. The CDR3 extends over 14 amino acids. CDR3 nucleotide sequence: TGTGCCAGCATGACTAGCGGGAGTTTCTACGAGCAGTACTTC. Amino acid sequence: CASMTSGSFYEQYF. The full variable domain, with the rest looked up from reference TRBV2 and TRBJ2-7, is EPEVTQTPSHQVTQMGQEVILRCVPISNHLYFYWYRQILGQKVEFLVSFYNNEISEKSEIFDDQFSVERPDGSNFTLKIRSTKLEDSAMYFCASMTSGSFYEQYFGPGTRLTVT.

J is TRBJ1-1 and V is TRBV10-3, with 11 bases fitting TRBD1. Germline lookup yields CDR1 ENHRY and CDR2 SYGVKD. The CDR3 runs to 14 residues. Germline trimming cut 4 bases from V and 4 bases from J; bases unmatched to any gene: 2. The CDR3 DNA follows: TGTGCCATCAGTGGCGGGACAGGGGGCACTGAAGCTTTCTTT. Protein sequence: CAISGGTGGTEAFF.

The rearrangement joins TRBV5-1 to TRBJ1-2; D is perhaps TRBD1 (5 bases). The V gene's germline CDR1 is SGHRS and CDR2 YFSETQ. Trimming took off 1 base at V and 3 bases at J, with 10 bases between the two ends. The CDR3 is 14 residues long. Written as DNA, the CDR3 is TGCGCCAGCAGCTTGAATGGCAGGGACTATGGCTACACCTTC. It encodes CASSLNGRDYGYTF.

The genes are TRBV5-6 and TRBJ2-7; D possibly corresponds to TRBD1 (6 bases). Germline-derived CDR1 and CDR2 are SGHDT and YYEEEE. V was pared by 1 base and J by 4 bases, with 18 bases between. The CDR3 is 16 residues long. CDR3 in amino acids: CASSLYFWTDSYEQYF. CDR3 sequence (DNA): TGTGCCAGCAGCTTGTACTTCTGGACAGATTCTTACGAGCAGTACTTC.

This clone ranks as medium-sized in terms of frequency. The CDR3 loop is CASSDVDRVSYEQYF. Written as DNA, the CDR3 is TGTGCCAGCAGTGACGTAGACAGGGTCTCCTACGAGCAGTACTTC. J is TRBJ2-7 and V is TRBV6-4; 7 nucleotides match TRBD1. V shed 2 bases and J 0 bases; nucleotides not matched to a gene: 4. CDR3 size: 15 residues. CDR1 MRHNA and CDR2 SNTAGT come from the germline V gene.